This T cell receptor beta chain is drawn from a study of T cell responses to AZD1222 COVID-19 vaccine. Study-wide findings and caveats: Possibly, clonal diversity was underestimated; donors were largely white British and included more females. Scientists sampled the repertoires only once the peak T cell response had passed.

Profiling relied on immunoSEQ multiplex PCR, and the TCRdb table lists in-frame clones only, not all of them. The sample lists approximately 160,000 clones, just over 90% occurring once. The V end was cut by 3 bases, the J end by 6 bases, with 12 bases between. Germline CDR1 and CDR2: SGHRS and YFSETQ. CDR3 size: 13 residues. As for this clone: Antigen specificity is unknown.

The chain carries TRBV5-1 and TRBJ1-2; weak D call: TRBD1 (5 bases). The TCR comes from an adult who received the AZD1222 COVID-19 vaccine. The sequenced sample was peripheral blood, obtained 28 days after the second AZD1222 dose. CDR3 coding DNA: TGCGCCAGCAGCTGGTCCGGGACGAATGGCTACACCTTC. The encoded protein is CASSWSGTNGYTF.